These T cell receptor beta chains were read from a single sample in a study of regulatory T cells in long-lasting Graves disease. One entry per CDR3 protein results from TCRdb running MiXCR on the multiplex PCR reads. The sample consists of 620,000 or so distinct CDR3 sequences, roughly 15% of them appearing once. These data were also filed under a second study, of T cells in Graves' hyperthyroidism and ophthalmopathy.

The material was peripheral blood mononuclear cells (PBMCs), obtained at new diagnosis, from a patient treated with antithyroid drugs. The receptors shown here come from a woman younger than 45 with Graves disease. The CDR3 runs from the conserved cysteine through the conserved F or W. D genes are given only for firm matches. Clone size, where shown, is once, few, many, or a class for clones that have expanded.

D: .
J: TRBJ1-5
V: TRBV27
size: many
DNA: TGTGCCAGCAGTTCTAACCGTAATAGGGACTATAGCAATCAGCCCCAGCATTTT
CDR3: CASSSNRNRDYSNQPQHF

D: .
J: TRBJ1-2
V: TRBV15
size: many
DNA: TGTGCCACCAGCAGAGGTCTCGTGTCGTTCTATGGCTACACCTTC
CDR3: CATSRGLVSFYGYTF

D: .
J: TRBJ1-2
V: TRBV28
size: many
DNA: TGTGCCAGCAGTATACAGGGCGCGGGAAACTATGGCTACACCTTC
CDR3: CASSIQGAGNYGYTF

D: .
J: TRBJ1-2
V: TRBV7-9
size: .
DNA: TGTGCCAGCAGCTTAAGTGCCGCGAGATATGGCTACACCTTC
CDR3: CASSLSAARYGYTF

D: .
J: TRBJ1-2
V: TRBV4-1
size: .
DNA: TGCGCCAGCAGCCATTTTAAAGACAGTAACTATGGCTACACCTTC
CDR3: CASSHFKDSNYGYTF

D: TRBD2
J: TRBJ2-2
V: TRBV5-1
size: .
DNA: TGCGCCAGCAGCACCAGACTAGCGGAAAACACCGGGGAGCTGTTTTTT
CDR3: CASSTRLAENTGELFF

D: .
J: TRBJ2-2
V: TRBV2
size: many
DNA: TGTGCCAGCCTCAGGAGGGCCGGGTCTCCCGGGGAGCTGTTTTTT
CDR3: CASLRRAGSPGELFF

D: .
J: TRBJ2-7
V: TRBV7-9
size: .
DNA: TGTGCCAGCAGCTTATGGACACCCTACGTAAGCGACGAGCAGTACTTC
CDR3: CASSLWTPYVSDEQYF

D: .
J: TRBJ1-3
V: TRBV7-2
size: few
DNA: TGTGCCAGCAGCTTAAAAGGAGTCCGGGAAGCTGGAATACACACCATATATTTT
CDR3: CASSLKGVREAGIHTIYF

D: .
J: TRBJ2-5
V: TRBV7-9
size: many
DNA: TGTGCCAGCAGCTCGTTAACACTGATCGGGCCACAAGAGACCCAGTACTTC
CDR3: CASSSLTLIGPQETQYF

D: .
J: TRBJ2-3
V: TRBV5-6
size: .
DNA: TGTGCCAGCAGTCGGGGGAAGGCAGATACGCAGTATTTT
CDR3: CASSRGKADTQYF

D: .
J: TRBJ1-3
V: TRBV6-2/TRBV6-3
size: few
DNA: TGTGCCAGCGGGATGGCAGCCGGAAACACCATATATTTT
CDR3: CASGMAAGNTIYF

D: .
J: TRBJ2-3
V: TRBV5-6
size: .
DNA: TGTGCCAGCAGCTTCAGTGGGATCGGTGATACGCAGTATTTT
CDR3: CASSFSGIGDTQYF

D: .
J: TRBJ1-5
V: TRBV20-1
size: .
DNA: TGCAGTGCTAGCCGGGACGCAAGCTTGAGCAATCAGCCCCAGCATTTT
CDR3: CSASRDASLSNQPQHF

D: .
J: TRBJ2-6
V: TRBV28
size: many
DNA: TGTGCCAGCAGTTTATCAGGGGACGGGGCCAACGTCCTGACTTTC
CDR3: CASSLSGDGANVLTF

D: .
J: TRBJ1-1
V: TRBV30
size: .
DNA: TGTGCCCGGCGGGGGGAGAACACTGAAGCTTTCTTT
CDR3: CARRGENTEAFF

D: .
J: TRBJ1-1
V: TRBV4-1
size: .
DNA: TGCGCCAGCAGCCAAGGCGGCCGAAACACTGAAGCTTTCTTT
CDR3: CASSQGGRNTEAFF

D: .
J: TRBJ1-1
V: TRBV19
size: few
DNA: TGTGCCAGTAGTATGCATCTCTGGGTCACTGAAGCTTTCTTT
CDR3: CASSMHLWVTEAFF